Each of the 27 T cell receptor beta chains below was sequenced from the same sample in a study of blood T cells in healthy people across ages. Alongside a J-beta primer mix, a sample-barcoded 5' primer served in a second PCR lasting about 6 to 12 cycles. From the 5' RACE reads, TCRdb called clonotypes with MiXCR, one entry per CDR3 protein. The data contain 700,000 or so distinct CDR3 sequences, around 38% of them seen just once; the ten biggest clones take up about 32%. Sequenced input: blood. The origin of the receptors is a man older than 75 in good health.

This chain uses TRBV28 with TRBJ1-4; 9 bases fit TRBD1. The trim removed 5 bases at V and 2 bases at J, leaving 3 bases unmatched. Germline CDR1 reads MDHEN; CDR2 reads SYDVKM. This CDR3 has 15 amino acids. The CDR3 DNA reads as TGTGCCAGCAGTCCACAGGGGGCCACTAATGAAAAACTGTTTTTT. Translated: CASSPQGATNEKLFF.

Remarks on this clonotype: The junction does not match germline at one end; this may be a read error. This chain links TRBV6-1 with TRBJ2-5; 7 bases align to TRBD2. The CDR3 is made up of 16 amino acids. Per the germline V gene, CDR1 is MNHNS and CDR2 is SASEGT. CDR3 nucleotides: TGTGCCAGCTGTGAAGGAGTAGCGGGCGGACAAGAGACCCAGTACTTC. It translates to CASCEGVAGGQETQYF.

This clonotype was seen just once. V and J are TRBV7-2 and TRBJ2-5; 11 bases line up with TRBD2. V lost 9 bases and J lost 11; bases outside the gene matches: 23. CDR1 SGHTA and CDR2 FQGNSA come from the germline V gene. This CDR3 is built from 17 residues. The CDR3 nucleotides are TGTGCCAGTGTTACGGGACTAGCGGAGGGGGGGTTCAATGAGCAGTACTTC. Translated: CASVTGLAEGGFNEQYF.

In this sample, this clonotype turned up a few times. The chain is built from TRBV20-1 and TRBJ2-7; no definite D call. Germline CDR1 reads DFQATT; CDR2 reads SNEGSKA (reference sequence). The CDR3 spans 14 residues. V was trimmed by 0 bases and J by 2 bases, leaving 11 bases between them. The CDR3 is CSARDGIRPYEQYF. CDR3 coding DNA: TGCAGTGCTAGAGACGGAATTAGACCCTACGAGCAGTACTTC.

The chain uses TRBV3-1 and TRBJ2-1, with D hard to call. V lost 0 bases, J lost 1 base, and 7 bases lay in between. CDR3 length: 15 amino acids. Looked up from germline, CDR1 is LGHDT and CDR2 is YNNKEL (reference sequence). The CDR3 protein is CASSQDPKSYNEQFF. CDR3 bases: TGTGCCAGCAGCCAAGATCCTAAGTCCTACAATGAGCAGTTCTTC.

CDR3 residues: CSVVGTRENTEAFF. The DNA of the CDR3 is TGCAGCGTTGTTGGGACAAGGGAGAACACTGAAGCTTTCTTT. The chain links TRBV29-1 to TRBJ1-1, with D perhaps matching TRBD1 (6 bases). Deletions cut 4 bases from V and 1 base from J, with 13 bases between. The germline V gene encodes CDR1 SQVTM and CDR2 ANQGSEA. This CDR3 has 14 residues. Based on the CDR3 plus reference TRBV29-1 and TRBJ1-1, the full variable domain is SAVISQKPSRDICQRGTSLTIQCQVDSQVTMMFWYRQQPGQSLTLIATANQGSEATYESGFVIDKFPISRPNLTFSTLTVSNMSPEDSSIYLCSVVGTRENTEAFFGQGTRLTVV.

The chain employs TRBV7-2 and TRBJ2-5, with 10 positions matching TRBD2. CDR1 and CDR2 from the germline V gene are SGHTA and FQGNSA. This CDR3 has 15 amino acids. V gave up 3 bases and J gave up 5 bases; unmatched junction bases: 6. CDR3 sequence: CASSLTRTSGETQYF. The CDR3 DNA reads TGTGCCAGCAGCTTGACACGGACTAGCGGCGAGACCCAGTACTTC.

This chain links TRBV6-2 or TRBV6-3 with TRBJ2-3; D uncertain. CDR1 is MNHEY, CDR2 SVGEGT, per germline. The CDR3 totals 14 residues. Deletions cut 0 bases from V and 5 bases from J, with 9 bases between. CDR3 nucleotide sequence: TGTGCCAGCAGTTACTCGTCTTTCGGAGATACGCAGTATTTT. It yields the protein CASSYSSFGDTQYF.

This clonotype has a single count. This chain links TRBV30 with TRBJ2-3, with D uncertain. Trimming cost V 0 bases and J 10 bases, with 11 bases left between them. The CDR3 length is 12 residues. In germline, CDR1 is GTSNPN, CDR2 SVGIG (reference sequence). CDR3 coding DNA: TGTGCCTGGAGTGTTCAAAGTGGAGCGCAGTATTTT. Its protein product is CAWSVQSGAQYF.

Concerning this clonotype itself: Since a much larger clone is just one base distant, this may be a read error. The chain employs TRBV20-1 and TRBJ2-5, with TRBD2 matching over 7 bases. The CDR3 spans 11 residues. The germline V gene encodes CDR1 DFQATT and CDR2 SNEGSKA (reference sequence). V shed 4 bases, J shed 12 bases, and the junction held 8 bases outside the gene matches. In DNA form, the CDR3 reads TGCAGTGCTAAGGGCCGGGGGAGGGAGTACTTC. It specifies CSAKGRGREYF.

The CDR3 bases are TGTGCCAGCAGCTCTTACGTTTTGGGCGCTGAAGCTTTCTTT. It is translated as CASSSYVLGAEAFF. The gene calls are TRBV7-2 and TRBJ1-1; no clear D gene. Germline loops: CDR1 SGHTA, CDR2 FQGNSA. Trimming left V 4 bases short and J 6 bases short, with 15 bases between. This CDR3 region has 14 residues.

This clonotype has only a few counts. The CDR3 coding sequence is TGTGCCAGCAGCGTGGAAGGGTCTCAGCCCCAGCATTTT. Its translation: CASSVEGSQPQHF. The V gene is TRBV9, the J gene TRBJ1-5, with D hard to call. The CDR3 loop spans 13 amino acids. From germline, CDR1 is SGDLS and CDR2 YYNGEE. V lost 2 bases and J 6 bases, leaving 9 bases between the germline ends.

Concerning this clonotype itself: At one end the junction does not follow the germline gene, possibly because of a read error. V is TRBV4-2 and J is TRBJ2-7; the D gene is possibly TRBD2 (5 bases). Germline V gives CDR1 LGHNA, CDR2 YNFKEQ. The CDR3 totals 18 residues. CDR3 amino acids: CASSQDPSGRGSSDEQYF. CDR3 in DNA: TGTGCCAGCAGCCAAGATCCCTCCGGCCGGGGAAGCTCCGACGAGCAGTACTTC.

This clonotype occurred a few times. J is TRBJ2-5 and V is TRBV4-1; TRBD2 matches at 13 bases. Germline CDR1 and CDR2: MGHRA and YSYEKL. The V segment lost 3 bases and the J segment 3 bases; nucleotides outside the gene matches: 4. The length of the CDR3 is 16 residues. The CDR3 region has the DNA TGCGCCAGCAGCCACGATGGGACTAGCGGGGAAGAGACCCAGTACTTC. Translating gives CASSHDGTSGEETQYF.

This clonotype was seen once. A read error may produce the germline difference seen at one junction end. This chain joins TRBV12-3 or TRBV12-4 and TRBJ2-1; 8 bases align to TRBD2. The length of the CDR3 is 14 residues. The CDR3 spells CAGSRGGTYNEQFF. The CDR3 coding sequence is TGTGCCGGCAGCCGGGGGGGGACCTACAATGAGCAGTTCTTC.

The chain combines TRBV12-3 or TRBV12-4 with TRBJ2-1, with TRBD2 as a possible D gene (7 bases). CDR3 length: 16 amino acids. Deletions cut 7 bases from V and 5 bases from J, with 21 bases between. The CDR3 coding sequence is TGTGCCAGCACCCAATTGGGGGGGCGGGGCCACAATGAGCAGTTCTTC. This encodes CASTQLGGRGHNEQFF.

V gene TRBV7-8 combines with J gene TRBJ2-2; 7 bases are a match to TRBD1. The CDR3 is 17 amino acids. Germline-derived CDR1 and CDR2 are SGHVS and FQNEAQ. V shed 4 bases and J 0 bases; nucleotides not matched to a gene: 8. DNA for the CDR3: TGTGCCAGCAGCTCGAGGTGGGACAGCGCGAACACCGGGGAGCTGTTTTTT. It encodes CASSSRWDSANTGELFF.

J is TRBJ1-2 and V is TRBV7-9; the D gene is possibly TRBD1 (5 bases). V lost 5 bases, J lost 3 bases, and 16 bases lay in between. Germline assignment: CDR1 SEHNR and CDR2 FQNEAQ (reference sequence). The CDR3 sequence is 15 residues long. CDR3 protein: CASSPQQAIYYGYTF. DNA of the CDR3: TGTGCCAGCAGCCCCCAACAGGCTATCTACTATGGCTACACCTTC.

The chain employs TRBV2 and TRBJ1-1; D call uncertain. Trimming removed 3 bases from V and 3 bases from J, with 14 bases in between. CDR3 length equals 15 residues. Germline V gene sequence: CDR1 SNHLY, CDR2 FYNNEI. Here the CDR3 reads CASSDVGLADTEAFF. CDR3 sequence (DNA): TGTGCCAGCAGTGACGTTGGGTTAGCGGACACTGAAGCTTTCTTT.

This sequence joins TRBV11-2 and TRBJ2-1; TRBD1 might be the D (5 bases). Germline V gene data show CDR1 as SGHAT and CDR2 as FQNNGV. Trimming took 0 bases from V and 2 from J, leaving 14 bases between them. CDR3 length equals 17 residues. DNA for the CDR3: TGTGCCAGCAGCTTAGAAGGGGTAGGGTCCACCTACAATGAGCAGTTCTTC. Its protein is CASSLEGVGSTYNEQFF.

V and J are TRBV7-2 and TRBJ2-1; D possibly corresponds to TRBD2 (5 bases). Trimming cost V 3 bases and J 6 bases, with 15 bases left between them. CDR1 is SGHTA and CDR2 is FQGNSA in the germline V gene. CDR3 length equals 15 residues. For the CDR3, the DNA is TGTGCCAGCAGCTTGCCAGGTGCGGGTGGCAATGAGCAGTTCTTC. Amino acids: CASSLPGAGGNEQFF.

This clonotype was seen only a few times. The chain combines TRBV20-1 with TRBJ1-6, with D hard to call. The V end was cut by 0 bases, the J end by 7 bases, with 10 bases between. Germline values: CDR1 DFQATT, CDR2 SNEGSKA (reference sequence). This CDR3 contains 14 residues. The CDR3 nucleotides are TGCAGTGCTAGAGACCGGGCCTCCAATTCACCCCTCCACTTT. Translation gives CSARDRASNSPLHF.

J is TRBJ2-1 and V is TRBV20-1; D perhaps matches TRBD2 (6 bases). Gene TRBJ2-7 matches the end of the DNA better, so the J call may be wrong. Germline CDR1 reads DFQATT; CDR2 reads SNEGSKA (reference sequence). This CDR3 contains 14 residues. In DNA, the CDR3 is TGCAGTGCTAGAGGGGGAGGTTCCCACAATGAGCAGTACTTC. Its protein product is CSARGGGSHNEQYF.

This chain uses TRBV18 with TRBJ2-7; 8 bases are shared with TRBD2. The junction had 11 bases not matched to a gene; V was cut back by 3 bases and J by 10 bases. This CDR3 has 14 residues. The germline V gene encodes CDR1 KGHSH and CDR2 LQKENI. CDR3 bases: TGTGCCAGCTCACCTAATACCACTAGCGGAAGACAGTACTTC. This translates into CASSPNTTSGRQYF. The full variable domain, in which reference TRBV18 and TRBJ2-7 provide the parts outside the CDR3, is NAGVMQNPRHLVRRRGQEARLRCSPMKGHSHVYWYRQLPEEGLKFMVYLQKENIIDESGMPKERFSAEFPKEGPSILRIQQVVRGDSAAYFCASSPNTTSGRQYFGPGTRLTVT.

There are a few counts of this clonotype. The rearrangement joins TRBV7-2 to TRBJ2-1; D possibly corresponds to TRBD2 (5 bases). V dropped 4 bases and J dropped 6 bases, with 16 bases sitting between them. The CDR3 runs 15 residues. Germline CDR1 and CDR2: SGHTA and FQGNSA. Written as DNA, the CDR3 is TGTGCCAGCAGCTCCGCCCAGGAGGTGTTCAATGAGCAGTTCTTC. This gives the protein CASSSAQEVFNEQFF. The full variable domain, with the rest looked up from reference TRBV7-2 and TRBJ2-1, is GAGVSQSPSNKVTEKGKDVELRCDPISGHTALYWYRQSLGQGLEFLIYFQGNSAPDKSGLPSDRFSAERTGGSVSTLTIQRTQQEDSAVYLCASSSAQEVFNEQFFGPGTRLTVL.

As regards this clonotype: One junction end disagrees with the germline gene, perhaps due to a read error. CDR3 bases: TGTGTCAGCACATCACAGCTTAATTCACCCCTCCACTTT. Protein: CVSTSQLNSPLHF. This sequence joins TRBV6-6 and TRBJ1-6; unclear D gene. The CDR3 length is 13 residues. Germline V gene data show CDR1 as MNHNY and CDR2 as SVGAGI (reference sequence).

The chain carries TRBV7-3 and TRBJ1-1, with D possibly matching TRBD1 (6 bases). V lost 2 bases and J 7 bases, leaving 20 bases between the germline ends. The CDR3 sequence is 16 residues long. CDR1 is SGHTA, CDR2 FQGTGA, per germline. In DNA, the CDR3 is TGTGCCAGCAGCTTAGCCAGCGGCAGGGGATTTGGTGAAGCTTTCTTT. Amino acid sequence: CASSLASGRGFGEAFF.